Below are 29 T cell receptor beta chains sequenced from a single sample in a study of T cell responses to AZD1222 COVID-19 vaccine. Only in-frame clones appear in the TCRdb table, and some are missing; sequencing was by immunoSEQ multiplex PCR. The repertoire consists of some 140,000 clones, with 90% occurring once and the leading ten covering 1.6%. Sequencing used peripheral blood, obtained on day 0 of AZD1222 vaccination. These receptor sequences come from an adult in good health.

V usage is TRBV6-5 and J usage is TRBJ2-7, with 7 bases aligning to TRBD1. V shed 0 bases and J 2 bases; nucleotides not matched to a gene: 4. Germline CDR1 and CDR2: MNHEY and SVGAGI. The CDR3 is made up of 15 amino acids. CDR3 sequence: CASSYSGTATYEQYF. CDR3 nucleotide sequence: TGTGCCAGCAGTTACTCGGGGACAGCCACCTACGAGCAGTACTTC.

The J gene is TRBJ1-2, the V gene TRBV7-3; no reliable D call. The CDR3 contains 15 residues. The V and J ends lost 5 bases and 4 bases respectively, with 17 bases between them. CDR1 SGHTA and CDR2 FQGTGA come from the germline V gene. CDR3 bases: TGTGCCAGCAGCCCAAATCATGACTCCTTCTATGGCTACACCTTC. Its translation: CASSPNHDSFYGYTF. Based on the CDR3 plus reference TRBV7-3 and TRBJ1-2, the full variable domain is GAGVSQTPSNKVTEKGKYVELRCDPISGHTALYWYRQSLGQGPEFLIYFQGTGAADDSGLPNDRFFAVRPEGSVSTLKIQRTERGDSAVYLCASSPNHDSFYGYTFGSGTRLTVV.

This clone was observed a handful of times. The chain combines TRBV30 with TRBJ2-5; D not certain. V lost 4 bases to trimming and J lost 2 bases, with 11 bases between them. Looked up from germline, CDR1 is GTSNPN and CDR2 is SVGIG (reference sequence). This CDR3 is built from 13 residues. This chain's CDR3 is CAWNHMAQETQYF. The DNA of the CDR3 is TGTGCCTGGAATCATATGGCTCAAGAGACCCAGTACTTC.

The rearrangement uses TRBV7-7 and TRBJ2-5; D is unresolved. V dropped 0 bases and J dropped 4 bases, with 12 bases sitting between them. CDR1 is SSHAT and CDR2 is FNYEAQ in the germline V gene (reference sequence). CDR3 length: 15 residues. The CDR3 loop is CASSLAPSIGETQYF. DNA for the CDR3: TGTGCCAGCAGCTTAGCCCCGAGTATTGGAGAGACCCAGTACTTC.

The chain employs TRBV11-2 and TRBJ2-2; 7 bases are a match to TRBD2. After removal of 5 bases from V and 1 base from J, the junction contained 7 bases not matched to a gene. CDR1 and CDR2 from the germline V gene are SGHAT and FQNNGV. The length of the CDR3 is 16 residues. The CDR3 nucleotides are TGTGCCAGCAGCCCCCTGGGGGGGAAGAACACCGGGGAGCTGTTTTTT. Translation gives CASSPLGGKNTGELFF. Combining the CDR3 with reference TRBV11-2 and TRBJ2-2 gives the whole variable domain EAGVAQSPRYKIIEKRQSVAFWCNPISGHATLYWYQQILGQGPKLLIQFQNNGVVDDSQLPKDRFSAERLKGVDSTLKIQPAKLEDSAVYLCASSPLGGKNTGELFFGEGSRLTVL.

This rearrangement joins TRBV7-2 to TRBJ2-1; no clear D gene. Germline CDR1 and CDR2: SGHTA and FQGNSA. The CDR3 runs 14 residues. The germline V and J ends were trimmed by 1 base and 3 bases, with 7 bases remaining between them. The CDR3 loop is CASSLVGIYNEQFF. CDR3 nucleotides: TGTGCCAGCAGCTTAGTGGGGATCTACAATGAGCAGTTCTTC.

CDR3 in amino acids: CAWKGGGYTF. The CDR3 DNA sequence: TGTGCCTGGAAGGGGGGAGGCTACACCTTC. V is TRBV30 and J is TRBJ1-2; D possibly corresponds to TRBD1 (6 bases). Germline CDR1 GTSNPN, CDR2 SVGIG (reference sequence). Trimming removed 4 bases at V and 8 bases at J, with 8 bases between. The CDR3 is 10 residues long.

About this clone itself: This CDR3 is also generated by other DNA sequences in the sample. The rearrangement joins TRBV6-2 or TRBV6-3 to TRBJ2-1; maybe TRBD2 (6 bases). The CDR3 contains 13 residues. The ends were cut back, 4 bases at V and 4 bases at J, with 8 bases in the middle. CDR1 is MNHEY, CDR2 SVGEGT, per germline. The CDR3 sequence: CASSLADYNEQFF. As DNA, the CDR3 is TGTGCCAGCAGTTTAGCGGATTACAATGAGCAGTTCTTC.

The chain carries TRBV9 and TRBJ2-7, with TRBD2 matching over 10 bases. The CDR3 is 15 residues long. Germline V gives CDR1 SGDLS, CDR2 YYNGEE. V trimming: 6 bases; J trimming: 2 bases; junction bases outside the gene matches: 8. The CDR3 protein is CASTPTSGTTYEQYF. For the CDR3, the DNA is TGTGCCAGCACACCCACTAGCGGGACAACCTACGAGCAGTACTTC. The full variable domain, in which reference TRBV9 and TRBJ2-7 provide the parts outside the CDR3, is DSGVTQTPKHLITATGQRVTLRCSPRSGDLSVYWYQQSLDQGLQFLIQYYNGEERAKGNILERFSAQQFPDLHSELNLSSLELGDSALYFCASTPTSGTTYEQYFGPGTRLTVT.

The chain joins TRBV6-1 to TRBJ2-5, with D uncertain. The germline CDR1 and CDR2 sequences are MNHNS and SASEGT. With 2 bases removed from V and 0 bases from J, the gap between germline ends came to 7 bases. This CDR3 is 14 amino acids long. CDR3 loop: CASSEQGYQETQYF. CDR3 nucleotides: TGTGCCAGCAGTGAACAAGGGTACCAAGAGACCCAGTACTTC.

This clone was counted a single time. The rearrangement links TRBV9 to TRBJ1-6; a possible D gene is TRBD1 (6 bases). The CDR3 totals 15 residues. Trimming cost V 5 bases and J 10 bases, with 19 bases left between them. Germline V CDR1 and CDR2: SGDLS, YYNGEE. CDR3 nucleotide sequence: TGTGCCAGCAGTGATGGCGCAGGGGAGGGGTCACCCCTCCACTTT. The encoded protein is CASSDGAGEGSPLHF.

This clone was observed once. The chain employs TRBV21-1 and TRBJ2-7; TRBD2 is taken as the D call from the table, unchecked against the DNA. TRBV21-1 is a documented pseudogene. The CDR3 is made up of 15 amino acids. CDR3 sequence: CASSKRDALCYEQYF. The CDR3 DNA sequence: TGTGCCAGCAGCAAACGGGATGCTCTTTGCTACGAGCAGTACTTC.

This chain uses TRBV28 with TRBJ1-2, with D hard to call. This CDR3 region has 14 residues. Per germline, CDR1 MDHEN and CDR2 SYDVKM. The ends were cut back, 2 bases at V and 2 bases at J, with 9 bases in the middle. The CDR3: CASSLPNGNYGYTF. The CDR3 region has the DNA TGTGCCAGCAGTTTACCAAACGGGAACTATGGCTACACCTTC.

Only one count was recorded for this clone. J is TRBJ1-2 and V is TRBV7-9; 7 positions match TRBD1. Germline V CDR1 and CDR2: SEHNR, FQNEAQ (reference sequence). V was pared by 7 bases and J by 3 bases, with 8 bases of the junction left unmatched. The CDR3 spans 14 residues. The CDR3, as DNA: TGTGCCAGCACGCCGTCAGGGGGTTACTATGGCTACACCTTC. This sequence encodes CASTPSGGYYGYTF.

CDR3: CASSRAEAFF. DNA of the CDR3: TGTGCCAGCAGTCGGGCTGAAGCTTTCTTT. The chain combines TRBV12-3 or TRBV12-4 with TRBJ1-1; D not resolved. This CDR3 has 10 amino acids. V lost 5 bases, J lost 6 bases, and 4 bases lay in between.

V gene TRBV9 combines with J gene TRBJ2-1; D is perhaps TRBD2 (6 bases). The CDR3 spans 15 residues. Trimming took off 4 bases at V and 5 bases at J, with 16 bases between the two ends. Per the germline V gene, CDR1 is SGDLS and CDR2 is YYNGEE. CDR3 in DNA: TGTGCCAGCAGCCCCCACGGGGAGGAAGACAATGAGCAGTTCTTC. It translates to CASSPHGEEDNEQFF.

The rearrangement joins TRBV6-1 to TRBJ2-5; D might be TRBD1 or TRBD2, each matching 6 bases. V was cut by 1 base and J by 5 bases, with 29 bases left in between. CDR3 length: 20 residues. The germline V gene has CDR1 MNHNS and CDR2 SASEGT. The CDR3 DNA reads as TGTGCCAGCAGTGAAGGACGTGTAGGGGGGTTGTCGGAAAGTATGGAGACCCAGTACTTC. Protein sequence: CASSEGRVGGLSESMETQYF.

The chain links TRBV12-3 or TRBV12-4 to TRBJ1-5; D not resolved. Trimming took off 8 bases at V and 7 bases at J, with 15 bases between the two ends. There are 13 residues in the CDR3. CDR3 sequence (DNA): TGTGCCAGCGGACCCTCCCAACGACAGCCCCAGCATTTT. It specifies CASGPSQRQPQHF.

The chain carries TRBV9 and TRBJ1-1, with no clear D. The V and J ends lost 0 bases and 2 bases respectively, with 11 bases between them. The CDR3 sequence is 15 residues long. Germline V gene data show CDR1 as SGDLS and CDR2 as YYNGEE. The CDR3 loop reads CASSVAPNLNTEAFF. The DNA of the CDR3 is TGTGCCAGCAGCGTAGCCCCAAATTTAAACACTGAAGCTTTCTTT.

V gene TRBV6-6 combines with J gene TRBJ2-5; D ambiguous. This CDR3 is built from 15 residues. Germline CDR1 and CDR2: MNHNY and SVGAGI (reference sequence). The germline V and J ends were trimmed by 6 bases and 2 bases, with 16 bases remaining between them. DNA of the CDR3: TGTGCCAGCAGCCCCGCCGTGTTGCAACAAGAGACCCAGTACTTC. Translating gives CASSPAVLQQETQYF.

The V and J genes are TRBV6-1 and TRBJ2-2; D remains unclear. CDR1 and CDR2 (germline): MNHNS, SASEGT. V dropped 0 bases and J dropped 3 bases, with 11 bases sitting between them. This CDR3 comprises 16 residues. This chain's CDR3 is CASSEARPSDTGELFF. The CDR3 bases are TGTGCCAGCAGTGAAGCTAGACCTTCGGACACCGGGGAGCTGTTTTTT.

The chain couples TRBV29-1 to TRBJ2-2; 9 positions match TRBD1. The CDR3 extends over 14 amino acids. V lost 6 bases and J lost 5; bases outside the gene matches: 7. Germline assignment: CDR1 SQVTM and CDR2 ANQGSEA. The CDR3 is CSVATGGRTGELFF. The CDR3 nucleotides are TGCAGCGTGGCCACAGGGGGCCGTACCGGGGAGCTGTTTTTT.

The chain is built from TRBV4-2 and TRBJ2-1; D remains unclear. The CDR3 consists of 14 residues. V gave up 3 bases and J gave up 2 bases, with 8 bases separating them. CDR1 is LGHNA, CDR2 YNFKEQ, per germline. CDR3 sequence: CASSQDVAYNEQFF. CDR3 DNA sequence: TGTGCCAGCAGCCAGGATGTGGCCTACAATGAGCAGTTCTTC.

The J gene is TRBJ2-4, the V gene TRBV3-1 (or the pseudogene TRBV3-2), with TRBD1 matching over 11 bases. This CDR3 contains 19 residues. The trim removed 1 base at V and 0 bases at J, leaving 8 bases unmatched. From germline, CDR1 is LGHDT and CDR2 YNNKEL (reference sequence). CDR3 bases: TGTGCCAGCAGCCAAGTCGGGACAGGGGGGGTCCTAGCCAAAAACATTCAGTACTTC. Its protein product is CASSQVGTGGVLAKNIQYF.

CDR3 sequence: CASSPSRARIPITGQPQHF. The DNA for the CDR3 is TGTGCCAGCAGCCCAAGTCGGGCCCGCATCCCCATCACGGGCCAGCCCCAGCATTTT. The chain employs TRBV7-2 and TRBJ1-5, with D unclear. Trimming removed 5 bases from V and 7 bases from J, with 30 bases in between. Per germline, CDR1 SGHTA and CDR2 FQGNSA. The CDR3 consists of 19 residues.

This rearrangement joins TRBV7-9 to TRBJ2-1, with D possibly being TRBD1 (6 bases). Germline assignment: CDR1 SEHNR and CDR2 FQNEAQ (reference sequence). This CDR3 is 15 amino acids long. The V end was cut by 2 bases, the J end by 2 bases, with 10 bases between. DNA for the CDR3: TGTGCCAGCAGCTTACAGGGGAACGCCTACAATGAGCAGTTCTTC. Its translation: CASSLQGNAYNEQFF.

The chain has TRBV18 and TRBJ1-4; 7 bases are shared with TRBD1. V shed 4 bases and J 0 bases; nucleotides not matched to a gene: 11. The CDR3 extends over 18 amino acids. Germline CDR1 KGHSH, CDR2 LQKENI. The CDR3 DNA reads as TGTGCCAGCTCACTCGCCGCAGGGGGTGAGGCAACTAATGAAAAACTGTTTTTT. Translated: CASSLAAGGEATNEKLFF. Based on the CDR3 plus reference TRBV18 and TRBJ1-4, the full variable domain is NAGVMQNPRHLVRRRGQEARLRCSPMKGHSHVYWYRQLPEEGLKFMVYLQKENIIDESGMPKERFSAEFPKEGPSILRIQQVVRGDSAAYFCASSLAAGGEATNEKLFFGSGTQLSVL.

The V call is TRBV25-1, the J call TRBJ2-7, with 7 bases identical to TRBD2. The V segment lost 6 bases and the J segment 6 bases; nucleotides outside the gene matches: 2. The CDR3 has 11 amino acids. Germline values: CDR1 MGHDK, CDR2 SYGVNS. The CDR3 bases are TGTGCCAGCAGGAGGACTAGCGAGCAGTACTTC. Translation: CASRRTSEQYF.

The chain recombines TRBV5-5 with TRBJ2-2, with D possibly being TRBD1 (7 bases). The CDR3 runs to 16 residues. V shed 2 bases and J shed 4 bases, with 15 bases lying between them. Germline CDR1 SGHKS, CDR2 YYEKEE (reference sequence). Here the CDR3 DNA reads TGTGCCAGCAGCTTTCATAGGCAGGGGGGCACCGGGGAGCTGTTTTTT. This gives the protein CASSFHRQGGTGELFF.